This is a list of T cell receptor beta chains from one sample in a study of T-cell reconstitution after alpha-beta-depleted transplantation in children. TCRdb fed the PCR reads into MiXCR, producing one record per CDR3 protein. The sample has 440,000 or so distinct CDR3 sequences, around two fifths seen once. Sequenced material: PBMCs, taken before TCRalphabeta/CD19-depleted stem cell transplant. The receptors were sampled from a girl aged 2-10 years with aplastic anemia, due to receive a stem cell transplant. CDR3s include the opening cysteine and the closing phenylalanine or tryptophan. Each record gives: clone size, J gene, D gene, V gene, CDR3 protein, CDR3 DNA. The D gene is left open where the match is weak. Clone size, where shown, is once, few, many, or a class for clones that have expanded.

clone size: many; J gene: TRBJ2-1; D gene: NA; V gene: TRBV5-6; CDR3 protein: CASSLVHTTYNEQFF; CDR3 DNA: TGTGCCAGCAGCTTGGTTCACACTACCTACAATGAGCAGTTCTTC
clone size: NA; J gene: TRBJ2-7; D gene: TRBD1; V gene: TRBV12-3/TRBV12-4; CDR3 protein: CASRTGDPPLVGEQYF; CDR3 DNA: TGTGCCAGCAGGACAGGGGATCCCCCGCTGGTAGGCGAGCAGTACTTC
clone size: NA; J gene: TRBJ2-3; D gene: TRBD2; V gene: TRBV20-1; CDR3 protein: CSAPYGGVPDTQYF; CDR3 DNA: TGCAGTGCCCCCTATGGGGGGGTGCCAGATACGCAGTATTTT
clone size: NA; J gene: TRBJ2-7; D gene: TRBD1; V gene: TRBV5-1; CDR3 protein: CASSAAGTGQNYEQYF; CDR3 DNA: TGCGCCAGCAGCGCCGCCGGGACAGGCCAAAACTACGAGCAGTACTTC
clone size: few; J gene: TRBJ2-7; D gene: TRBD2; V gene: TRBV20-1; CDR3 protein: CSAPSTSGSYEQYF; CDR3 DNA: TGCAGTGCCCCATCCACTAGCGGGTCCTACGAGCAGTACTTC
clone size: NA; J gene: TRBJ2-1; D gene: NA; V gene: TRBV12-3/TRBV12-4; CDR3 protein: CASSLKGRNEQFF; CDR3 DNA: TGTGCCAGCAGTTTAAAGGGGCGGAATGAGCAGTTCTTC
clone size: once; J gene: TRBJ2-1; D gene: NA; V gene: TRBV4-1; CDR3 protein: CASSQVVASSYNVQFF; CDR3 DNA: TGCGCCAGCAGCCAAGTTGTGGCGAGCTCCTACAATGTGCAGTTCTTC
clone size: few; J gene: TRBJ1-6; D gene: NA; V gene: TRBV27; CDR3 protein: CASSSGPPNSPLHF; CDR3 DNA: TGTGCCAGCAGTTCGGGACCGCCCAATTCACCCCTCCACTTT
clone size: NA; J gene: TRBJ2-1; D gene: NA; V gene: TRBV5-1; CDR3 protein: CASSLALRENEQFF; CDR3 DNA: TGCGCCAGCAGCTTGGCCTTACGGGAGAATGAGCAGTTCTTC
clone size: once; J gene: TRBJ1-2; D gene: NA; V gene: TRBV20-1; CDR3 protein: CSADTWPSNYGYTF; CDR3 DNA: TGCAGTGCGGATACATGGCCCTCTAACTATGGCTACACCTTC
clone size: many; J gene: TRBJ2-3; D gene: NA; V gene: TRBV29-1; CDR3 protein: CAAAPTDTQYF; CDR3 DNA: TGCGCCGCGGCCCCCACAGATACGCAGTATTTT
clone size: few; J gene: TRBJ2-3; D gene: TRBD2; V gene: TRBV12-3/TRBV12-4; CDR3 protein: CASSRPRLAEVDTQYF; CDR3 DNA: TGTGCCAGCAGTCGTCCCCGACTAGCGGAGGTGGATACGCAGTATTTT
clone size: NA; J gene: TRBJ1-1; D gene: NA; V gene: TRBV9; CDR3 protein: CASSLAVGGNTEAFF; CDR3 DNA: TGTGCCAGCAGCCTTGCGGTGGGGGGCAACACTGAAGCTTTCTTT
clone size: few; J gene: TRBJ1-2; D gene: TRBD1; V gene: TRBV10-2; CDR3 protein: CASSELQGAGYGYTF; CDR3 DNA: TGCGCCAGCAGTGAGTTACAGGGGGCCGGGTATGGCTACACCTTC
clone size: NA; J gene: TRBJ2-7; D gene: TRBD1; V gene: TRBV12-3/TRBV12-4; CDR3 protein: CASSLGQISYEQYF; CDR3 DNA: TGTGCCAGCAGCCTGGGACAGATCTCCTACGAGCAGTACTTC
clone size: many; J gene: TRBJ2-1; D gene: TRBD2; V gene: TRBV7-2; CDR3 protein: CASSLRGLAGPEQFF; CDR3 DNA: TGTGCCAGCAGCCTTAGGGGACTAGCGGGACCTGAGCAGTTCTTC
clone size: NA; J gene: TRBJ2-7; D gene: TRBD2; V gene: TRBV11-2; CDR3 protein: CASSPLLGLIPYEQYF; CDR3 DNA: TGTGCCAGCAGCCCCTTGCTGGGACTAATACCCTACGAGCAGTACTTC
clone size: NA; J gene: TRBJ2-3; D gene: NA; V gene: TRBV10-1; CDR3 protein: CASSEGPGVRYTDTQYF; CDR3 DNA: TGCGCCAGCAGTGAGGGACCGGGAGTCCGATACACAGATACGCAGTATTTT
clone size: once; J gene: TRBJ2-3; D gene: TRBD2; V gene: TRBV20-1; CDR3 protein: CSAREPAGSSTDTQYF; CDR3 DNA: TGCAGTGCTAGAGAGCCAGCGGGGAGTAGCACAGATACGCAGTATTTT
clone size: NA; J gene: TRBJ2-1; D gene: TRBD2; V gene: TRBV19; CDR3 protein: CASSIGTGTTSQQFF; CDR3 DNA: TGTGCCAGTAGTATAGGGACGGGGACTACAAGTCAGCAGTTCTTC
clone size: few; J gene: TRBJ2-6; D gene: NA; V gene: TRBV11-1; CDR3 protein: CASSLMRGALSGANVLTF; CDR3 DNA: TGTGCCAGCAGCTTAATGAGGGGGGCACTCTCTGGGGCCAACGTCCTGACTTTC
clone size: NA; J gene: TRBJ2-5; D gene: TRBD2; V gene: TRBV9; CDR3 protein: CASSAGTSAQETQYF; CDR3 DNA: TGTGCCAGCAGCGCAGGGACTAGCGCCCAAGAGACCCAGTACTTC
clone size: NA; J gene: TRBJ2-1; D gene: NA; V gene: TRBV20-1; CDR3 protein: CSARSGKRRMTYNEQFF; CDR3 DNA: TGCAGTGCTAGGTCGGGGAAGCGGAGGATGACCTACAATGAGCAGTTCTTC
clone size: NA; J gene: TRBJ1-5; D gene: TRBD1; V gene: TRBV30; CDR3 protein: CAWSRGPGYNQPQHF; CDR3 DNA: TGTGCCTGGAGTAGGGGGCCGGGATACAATCAGCCCCAGCATTTT
clone size: NA; J gene: TRBJ2-1; D gene: NA; V gene: TRBV15; CDR3 protein: CATSREINNEQFF; CDR3 DNA: TGTGCCACCAGCAGAGAAATCAACAATGAGCAGTTCTTC
clone size: NA; J gene: TRBJ2-1; D gene: NA; V gene: TRBV6-5; CDR3 protein: CASGVGNMEQFF; CDR3 DNA: TGTGCCAGTGGGGTGGGAAATATGGAGCAGTTCTTC
clone size: NA; J gene: TRBJ2-3; D gene: NA; V gene: TRBV20-1; CDR3 protein: CSALLVLIGTDTQYF; CDR3 DNA: TGCAGTGCTCTACTAGTGTTGATTGGCACAGATACGCAGTATTTT
clone size: NA; J gene: TRBJ1-2; D gene: TRBD1; V gene: TRBV20-1; CDR3 protein: CSARPSYRGSGYGYTF; CDR3 DNA: TGCAGTGCTAGACCATCTTACAGGGGGTCCGGCTATGGCTACACCTTC
clone size: NA; J gene: TRBJ2-3; D gene: NA; V gene: TRBV10-1; CDR3 protein: CASSEEPGLDTQYF; CDR3 DNA: TGCGCCAGCAGTGAGGAGCCTGGACTAGATACGCAGTATTTT
clone size: NA; J gene: TRBJ2-2; D gene: TRBD1; V gene: TRBV6-1; CDR3 protein: CASRVDRGRTGELFF; CDR3 DNA: TGTGCCAGCAGGGTTGACAGGGGGCGGACCGGGGAGCTGTTTTTT
clone size: few; J gene: TRBJ2-7; D gene: NA; V gene: TRBV4-1; CDR3 protein: CASSQQDSGGWEQYF; CDR3 DNA: TGCGCCAGCAGCCAACAGGATTCAGGGGGGTGGGAGCAGTACTTC
clone size: NA; J gene: TRBJ2-3; D gene: NA; V gene: TRBV6-1; CDR3 protein: CASQGLQGRGTQYF; CDR3 DNA: TGTGCCAGCCAAGGGCTACAGGGTCGGGGTACGCAGTATTTT
clone size: NA; J gene: TRBJ2-1; D gene: NA; V gene: TRBV19; CDR3 protein: CASSNERSSYNEQFF; CDR3 DNA: TGTGCCAGTAGTAATGAGCGGAGCTCCTACAATGAGCAGTTCTTC
clone size: many; J gene: TRBJ1-2; D gene: NA; V gene: TRBV18; CDR3 protein: CASSPPQGYGYTF; CDR3 DNA: TGTGCCAGCTCACCACCCCAGGGCTATGGCTACACCTTC
clone size: NA; J gene: TRBJ1-6; D gene: NA; V gene: TRBV7-2; CDR3 protein: CASSLRDGNSPLHF; CDR3 DNA: TGTGCCAGCAGCTTAAGGGACGGGAATTCACCCCTCCACTTT
clone size: few; J gene: TRBJ1-6; D gene: NA; V gene: TRBV28; CDR3 protein: CATEINNSPLHF; CDR3 DNA: TGTGCCACCGAGATAAATAATTCACCCCTCCACTTT
clone size: many; J gene: TRBJ2-3; D gene: NA; V gene: TRBV6-2/TRBV6-3; CDR3 protein: CASSYKGNQYF; CDR3 DNA: TGTGCCAGCAGTTACAAAGGGAACCAGTATTTT